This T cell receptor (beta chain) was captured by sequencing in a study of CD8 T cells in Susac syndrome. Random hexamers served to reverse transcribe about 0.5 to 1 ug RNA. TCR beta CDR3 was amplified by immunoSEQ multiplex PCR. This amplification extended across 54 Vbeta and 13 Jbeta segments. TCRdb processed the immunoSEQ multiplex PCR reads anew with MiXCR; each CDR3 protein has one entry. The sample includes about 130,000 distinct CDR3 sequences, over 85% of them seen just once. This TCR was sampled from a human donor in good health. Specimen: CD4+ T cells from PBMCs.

The DNA for the CDR3 is TGCAGTGCTCGGTTCGGAGGGCAGCCCCAGCATTTT. Protein: CSARFGGQPQHF. This sequence joins TRBV20-1 and TRBJ1-5; unclear D gene. This CDR3 comprises 12 residues. Per the germline V gene, CDR1 is DFQATT and CDR2 is SNEGSKA (reference sequence). Deletions cut 5 bases from V and 7 bases from J, with 12 bases between.